A selection of T cell receptor beta chains follows, all from one sample in a study of blood T cells in healthy people across ages. TCRdb reanalysed the 5' RACE reads using MiXCR and keeps one entry per CDR3 protein. The sample lists about 1.8 million distinct CDR3 sequences, 40% to 55% seen once, with approximately 2.1% in the top ten. The sequencing input was blood. These receptors came from a woman between 40 and 50 years old in good health. The conserved cysteine and the conserved F or W are not part of the CDR3 here. Each record gives: V gene, J gene, CDR3 protein.

>TRBV13|TRBJ2-1
ANSFRDNALEETQF
>TRBV5-4|TRBJ2-1
ASSSDRDYNEQF
>TRBV6-6|TRBJ1-6
ASSYLGDLNSPLH
>TRBV5-4|TRBJ1-1
ASSVGTHTEAF
>TRBV3-1|TRBJ2-1
ASSPTGQIKNEQF
>TRBV28|TRBJ2-5
ASSLSSGVQY
>TRBV7-2|.
ASSLALRGSGETQY
>TRBV20-1|TRBJ2-1
SATNRAGTGNEQF
>TRBV28|TRBJ2-1
VSISGRIYNEQF
>TRBV7-8|TRBJ2-5
ASSLRQLGVQETQY
>TRBV12-3/TRBV12-4|TRBJ1-5
APYRGQPQH
>TRBV7-2|TRBJ2-1
ASSLVWGGSSYNEQF
>TRBV15|TRBJ2-1
ATSRDRAGRANEQF
>TRBV7-2|TRBJ2-2
ASSNDRYTGELF
>TRBV20-1|TRBJ1-4
SAETRGKLF
>TRBV6-1|TRBJ2-5
ASSEAGTGKETQY
>TRBV7-9|TRBJ2-5
ASNLPVLKETQY
>TRBV20-1|TRBJ2-5
SARDRLRRTEETQY
>TRBV7-7|TRBJ2-1
ASSLVPTSGAYNEQF
>TRBV28|TRBJ2-5
ASSPRWGETQY